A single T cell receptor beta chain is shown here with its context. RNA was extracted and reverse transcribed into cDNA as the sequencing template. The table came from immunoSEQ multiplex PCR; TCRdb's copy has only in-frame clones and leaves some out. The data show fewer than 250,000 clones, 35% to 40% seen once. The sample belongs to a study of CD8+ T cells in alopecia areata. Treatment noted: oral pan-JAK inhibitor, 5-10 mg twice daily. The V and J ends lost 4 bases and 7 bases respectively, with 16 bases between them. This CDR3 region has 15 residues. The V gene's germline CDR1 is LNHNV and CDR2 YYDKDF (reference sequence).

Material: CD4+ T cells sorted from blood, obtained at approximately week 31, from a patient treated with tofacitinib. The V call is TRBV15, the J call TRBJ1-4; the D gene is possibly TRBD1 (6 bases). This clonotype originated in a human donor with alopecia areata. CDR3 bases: TGTGCCACCAGCACAACAGGGATCGTGGTTGAAAAACTGTTTTTT. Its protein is CATSTTGIVVEKLFF.